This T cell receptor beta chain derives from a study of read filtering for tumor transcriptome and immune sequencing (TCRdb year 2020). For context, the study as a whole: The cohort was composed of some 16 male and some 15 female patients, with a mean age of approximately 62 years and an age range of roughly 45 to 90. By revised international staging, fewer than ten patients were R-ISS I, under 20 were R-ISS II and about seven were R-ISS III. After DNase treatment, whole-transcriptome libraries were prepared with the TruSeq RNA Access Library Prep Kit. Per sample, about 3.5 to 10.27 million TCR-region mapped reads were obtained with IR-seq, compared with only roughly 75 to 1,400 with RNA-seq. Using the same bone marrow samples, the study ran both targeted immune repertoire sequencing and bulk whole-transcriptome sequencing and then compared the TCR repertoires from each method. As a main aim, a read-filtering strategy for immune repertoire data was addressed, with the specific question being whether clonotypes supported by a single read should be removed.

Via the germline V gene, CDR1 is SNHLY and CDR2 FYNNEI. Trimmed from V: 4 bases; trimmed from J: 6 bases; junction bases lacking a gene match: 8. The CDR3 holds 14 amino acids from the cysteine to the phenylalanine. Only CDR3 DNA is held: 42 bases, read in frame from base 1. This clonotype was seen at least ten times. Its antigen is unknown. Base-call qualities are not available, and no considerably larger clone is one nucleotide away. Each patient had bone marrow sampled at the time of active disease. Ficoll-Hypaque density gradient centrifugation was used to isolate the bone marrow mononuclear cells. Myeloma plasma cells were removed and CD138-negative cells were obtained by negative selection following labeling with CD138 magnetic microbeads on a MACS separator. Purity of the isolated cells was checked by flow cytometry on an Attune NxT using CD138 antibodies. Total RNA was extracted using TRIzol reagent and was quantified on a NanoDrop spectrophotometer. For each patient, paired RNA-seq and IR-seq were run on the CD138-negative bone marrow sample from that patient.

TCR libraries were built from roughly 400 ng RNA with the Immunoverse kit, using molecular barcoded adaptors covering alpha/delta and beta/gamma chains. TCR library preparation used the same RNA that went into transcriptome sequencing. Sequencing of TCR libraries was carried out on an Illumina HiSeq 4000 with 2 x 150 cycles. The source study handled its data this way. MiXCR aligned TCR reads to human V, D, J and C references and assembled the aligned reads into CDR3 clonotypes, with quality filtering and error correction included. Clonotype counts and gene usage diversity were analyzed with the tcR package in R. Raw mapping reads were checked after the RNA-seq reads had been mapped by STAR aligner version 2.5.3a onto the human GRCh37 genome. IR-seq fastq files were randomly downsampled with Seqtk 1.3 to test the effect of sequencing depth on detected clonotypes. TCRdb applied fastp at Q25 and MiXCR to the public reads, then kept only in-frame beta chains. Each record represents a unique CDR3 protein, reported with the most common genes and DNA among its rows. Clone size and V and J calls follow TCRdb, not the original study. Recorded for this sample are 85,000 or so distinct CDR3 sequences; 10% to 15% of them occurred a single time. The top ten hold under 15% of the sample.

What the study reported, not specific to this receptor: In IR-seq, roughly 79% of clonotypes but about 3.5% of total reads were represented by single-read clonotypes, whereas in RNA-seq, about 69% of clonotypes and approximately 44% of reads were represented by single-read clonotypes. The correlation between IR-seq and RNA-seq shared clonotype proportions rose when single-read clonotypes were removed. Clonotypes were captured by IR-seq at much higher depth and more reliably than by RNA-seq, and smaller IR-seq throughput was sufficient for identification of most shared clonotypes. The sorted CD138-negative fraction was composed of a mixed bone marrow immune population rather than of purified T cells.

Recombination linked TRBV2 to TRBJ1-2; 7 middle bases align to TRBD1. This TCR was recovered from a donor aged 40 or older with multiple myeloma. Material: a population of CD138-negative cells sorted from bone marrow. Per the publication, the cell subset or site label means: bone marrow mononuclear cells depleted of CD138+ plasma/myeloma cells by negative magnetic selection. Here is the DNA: TGTGCCAGCAGTGGACAGGGCGTGATCAATGGCTACACCTTC. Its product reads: CASSGQGVINGYTF.